This T cell receptor beta chain was obtained from a study of a mutant IDH1 vaccine in newly diagnosed glioma. Study details: Vaccines were first given 4-6 weeks after radiotherapy alone, or with temozolomide cycles. Pretreatment consisted of radiotherapy, temozolomide, or both, with most receiving both. The study held visit V12 at week 35 and visit V13 at week 47.

As to this clone: Its cognate antigen is unknown.

The CDR3 is 15 amino acids. Germline values: CDR1 GTSNPN, CDR2 SVGIG (reference sequence). V lost 0 bases and J lost 3, with 9 bases in between. The sample's time point: week 47, end of study. With topical imiquimod, each dose of the vaccine consisted of 300 ug of mutant IDH1 20-mer peptide. TCRdb's table, derived via immunoSEQ multiplex PCR, lists solely in-frame clones and lacks some. This sample has 40,000 to 45,000 clones; 65% to 90% occur once, and the top ten carry around 20%. The study, taken as a whole, reports: It seemed that pseudoprogression was not linked to changes in the top peripheral T cell clonotypes.

V gene TRBV30 combines with J gene TRBJ2-6; D remains unclear. The specimen was PBMCs, collected from a glioma patient whose treatment included an IDH1 peptide vaccine. The TCR sequence derives from a man aged 18 to 30 with glioma. Some clones in this sample may be carry-over from other donors' samples. CDR3 bases: TGTGCCTGGAGTGTGGGTTTCCTTGGGGCCAACGTCCTGACTTTC. Protein: CAWSVGFLGANVLTF.